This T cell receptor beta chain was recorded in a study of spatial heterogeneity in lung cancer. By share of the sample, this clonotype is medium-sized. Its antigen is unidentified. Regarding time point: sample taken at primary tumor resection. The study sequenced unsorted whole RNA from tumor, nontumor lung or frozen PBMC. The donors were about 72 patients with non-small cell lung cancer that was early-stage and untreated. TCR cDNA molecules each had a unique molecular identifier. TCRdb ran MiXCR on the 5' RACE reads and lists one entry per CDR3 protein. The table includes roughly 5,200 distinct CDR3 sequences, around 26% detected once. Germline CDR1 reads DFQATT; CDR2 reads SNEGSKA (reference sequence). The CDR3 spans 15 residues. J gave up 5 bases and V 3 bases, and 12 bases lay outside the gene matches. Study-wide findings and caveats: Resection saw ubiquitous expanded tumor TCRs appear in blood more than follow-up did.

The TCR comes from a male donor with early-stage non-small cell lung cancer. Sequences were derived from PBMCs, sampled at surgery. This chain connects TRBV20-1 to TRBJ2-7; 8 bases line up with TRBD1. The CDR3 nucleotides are TGCAGTGCTAGCCCAACAAGGACAGGGCTCCACGAGCAGTACTTC. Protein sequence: CSASPTRTGLHEQYF.